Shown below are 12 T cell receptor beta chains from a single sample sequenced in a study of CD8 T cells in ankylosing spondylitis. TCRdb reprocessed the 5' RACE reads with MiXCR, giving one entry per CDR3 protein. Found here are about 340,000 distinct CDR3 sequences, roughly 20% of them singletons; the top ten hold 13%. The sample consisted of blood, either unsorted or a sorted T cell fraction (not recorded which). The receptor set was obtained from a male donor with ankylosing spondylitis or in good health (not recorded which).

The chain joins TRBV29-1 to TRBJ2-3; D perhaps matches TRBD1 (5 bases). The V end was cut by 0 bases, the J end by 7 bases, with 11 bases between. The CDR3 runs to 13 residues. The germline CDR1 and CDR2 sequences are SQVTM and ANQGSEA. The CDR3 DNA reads TGCAGCGTTGAAGACGGTCAGGGAAATACGCAGTATTTT. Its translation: CSVEDGQGNTQYF.

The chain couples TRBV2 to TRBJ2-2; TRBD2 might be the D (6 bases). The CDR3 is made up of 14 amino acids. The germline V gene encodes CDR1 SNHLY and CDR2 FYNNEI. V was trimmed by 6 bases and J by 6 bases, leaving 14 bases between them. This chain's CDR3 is CASREGSGSGELFF. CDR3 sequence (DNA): TGTGCCAGCAGGGAGGGGTCAGGGTCCGGGGAGCTGTTTTTT.

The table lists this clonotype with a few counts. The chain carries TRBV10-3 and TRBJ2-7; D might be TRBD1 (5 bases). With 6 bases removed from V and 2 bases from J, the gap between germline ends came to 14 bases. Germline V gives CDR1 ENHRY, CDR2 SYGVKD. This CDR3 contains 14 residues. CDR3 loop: CAISPSTGTYEQYF. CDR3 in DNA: TGTGCCATCAGCCCGTCAACAGGCACCTACGAGCAGTACTTC.

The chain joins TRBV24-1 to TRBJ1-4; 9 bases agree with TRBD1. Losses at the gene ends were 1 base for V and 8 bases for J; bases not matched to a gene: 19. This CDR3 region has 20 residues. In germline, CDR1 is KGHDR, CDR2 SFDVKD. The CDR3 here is CATSDFAEHGTGIRREKLFF. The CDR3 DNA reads TGTGCCACCAGTGATTTTGCGGAACACGGGACAGGGATAAGAAGGGAAAAACTGTTTTTT.

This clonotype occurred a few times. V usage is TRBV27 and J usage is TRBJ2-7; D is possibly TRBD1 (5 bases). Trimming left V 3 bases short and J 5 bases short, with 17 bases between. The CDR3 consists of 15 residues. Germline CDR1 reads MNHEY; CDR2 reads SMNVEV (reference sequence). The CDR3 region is CASSLAAGLFHEQYF. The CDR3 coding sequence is TGTGCCAGCAGTTTGGCGGCAGGGTTGTTCCACGAGCAGTACTTC.

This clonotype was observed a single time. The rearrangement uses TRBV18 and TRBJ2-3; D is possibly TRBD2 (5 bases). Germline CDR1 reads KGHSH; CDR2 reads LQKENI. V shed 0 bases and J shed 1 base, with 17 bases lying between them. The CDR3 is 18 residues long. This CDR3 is CASSPPKMALGGTDTQYF. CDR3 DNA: TGTGCCAGCTCACCACCGAAGATGGCCCTCGGGGGCACAGATACGCAGTATTTT.

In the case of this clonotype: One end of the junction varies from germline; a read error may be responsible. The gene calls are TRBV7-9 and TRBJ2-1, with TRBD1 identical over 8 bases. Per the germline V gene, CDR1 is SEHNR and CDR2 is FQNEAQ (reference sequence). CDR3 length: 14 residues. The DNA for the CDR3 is TGTGCCAGAAGCTTAGCCCAGGGGGCTGGTGAGCAGTTCTTC. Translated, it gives CARSLAQGAGEQFF.

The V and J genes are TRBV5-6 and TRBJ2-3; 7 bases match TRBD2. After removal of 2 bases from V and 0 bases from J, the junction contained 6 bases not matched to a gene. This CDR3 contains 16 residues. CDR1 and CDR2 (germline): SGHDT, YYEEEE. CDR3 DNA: TGTGCCAGCAGCTTTCCTAGCGGTCGTAGCACAGATACGCAGTATTTT. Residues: CASSFPSGRSTDTQYF. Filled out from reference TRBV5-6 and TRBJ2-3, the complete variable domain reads DAGVTQSPTHLIKTRGQQVTLRCSPKSGHDTVSWYQQALGQGPQFIFQYYEEEERQRGNFPDRFSGHQFPNYSSELNVNALLLGDSALYLCASSFPSGRSTDTQYFGPGTRLTVL.

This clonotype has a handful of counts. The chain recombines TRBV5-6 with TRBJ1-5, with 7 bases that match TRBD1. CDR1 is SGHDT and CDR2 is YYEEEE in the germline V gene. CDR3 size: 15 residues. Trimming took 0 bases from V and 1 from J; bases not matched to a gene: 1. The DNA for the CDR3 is TGTGCCAGCAGCTTGGCAGGGGGAAGCAATCAGCCCCAGCATTTT. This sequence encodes CASSLAGGSNQPQHF.

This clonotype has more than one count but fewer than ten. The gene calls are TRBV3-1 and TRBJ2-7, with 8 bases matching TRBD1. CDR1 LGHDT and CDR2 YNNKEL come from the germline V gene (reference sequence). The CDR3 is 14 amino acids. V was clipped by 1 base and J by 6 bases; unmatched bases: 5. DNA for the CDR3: TGTGCCAGCAGCCAAGCGACAGGGGCTGTCGAGCAGTACTTC. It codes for CASSQATGAVEQYF.

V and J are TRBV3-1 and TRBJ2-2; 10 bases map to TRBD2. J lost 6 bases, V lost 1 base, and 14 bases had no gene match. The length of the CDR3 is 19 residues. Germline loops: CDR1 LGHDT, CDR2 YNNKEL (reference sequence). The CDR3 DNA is TGTGCCAGCAGCCAAGTGGGACAAAGGACTAGCGGTCCCCCCGGGGAGCTGTTTTTT. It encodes CASSQVGQRTSGPPGELFF.

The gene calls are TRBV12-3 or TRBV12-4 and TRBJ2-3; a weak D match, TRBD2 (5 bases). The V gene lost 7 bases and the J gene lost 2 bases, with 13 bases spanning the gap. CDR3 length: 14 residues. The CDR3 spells CASTMDGNTDTQYF. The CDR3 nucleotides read TGTGCCAGCACCATGGACGGGAACACAGATACGCAGTATTTT.